A selection of T cell receptor beta chains follows, all from one sample in a study of T cell responses to AZD1222 COVID-19 vaccine. Using immunoSEQ multiplex PCR, the repertoire was profiled, and TCRdb retains in-frame clones only, with some absent. The sample comprises about 140,000 clones, 80% to 95% of which are singletons, and around 1.8% rests with the top ten. This material consisted of peripheral blood, taken on day 0 of AZD1222 vaccination. The receptors derive from an adult in good health. The CDR3 runs from the conserved cysteine through the conserved F or W. The D gene is left open where the match is weak. The size of a clone is reported for some rows only, either as once, few or many, or as a class for expanded clones.

clone_size j_call d_call v_call cdr3_nt cdr3_aa
- TRBJ1-1 - TRBV4-1 TGCGCCAGCAGCCAAGATCTAGGCCGTCGCTTGAACACTGAAGCTTTCTTT CASSQDLGRRLNTEAFF
once TRBJ2-1 - TRBV6-5 TGTGCCAGCAGCACAGGGAGCTCCTACAATGAGCAGTTCTTC CASSTGSSYNEQFF
- TRBJ1-3 - TRBV30 TGTGCCTGGAGTGTACTGGGGGCGCTCGGAAACACCATATATTTT CAWSVLGALGNTIYF
- TRBJ1-5 TRBD1 TRBV19 TGTGCCAGTAGCCTGACAGGGGGCAGCAATCAGCCCCAGCATTTT CASSLTGGSNQPQHF
- TRBJ1-1 - TRBV5-1 TGCGCCAGCAGCCCAGATGGGAGGGTAAGACAGACGAACACTGAAGCTTTCTTT CASSPDGRVRQTNTEAFF
once TRBJ1-2 - TRBV18 TGTGCCAGCTCACCACCGGGGCTGCGGGACTATGGCTACACCTTC CASSPPGLRDYGYTF
- TRBJ1-4 - TRBV5-8 TGTGCCAGCAGCTTGGGCTTCCGAACCCATTATGCAACTAATGAAAAACTGTTTTTT CASSLGFRTHYATNEKLFF
- TRBJ2-5 - TRBV2 TGTGCCAGCAGTGAACCTCGGGACTCCCCAGCAAGGACCCAGTACTTC CASSEPRDSPARTQYF
- TRBJ1-4 TRBD1 TRBV5-4 TGTGCCAGCAGCCGCGGACAGGGTGAAAAACTGTTTTTT CASSRGQGEKLFF
- TRBJ1-2 TRBD1 TRBV7-2 TGTGCCAGCAGCCTTAGGGGACAGGGAGGTGGCTACACCTTC CASSLRGQGGGYTF
- TRBJ1-2 - TRBV29-1 TGCAGCGTTGCGTTTGGGAACTATGGCTACACCTTC CSVAFGNYGYTF
- TRBJ2-7 TRBD1 TRBV7-9 TGTGCCAGCAGCCCAAGCAACAGGGGGACCTACGAGCAGTACTTC CASSPSNRGTYEQYF
- TRBJ1-6 TRBD1 TRBV28 TGTGCCAGCAGTCCCCCGGGACAGGGCAATTCACCCCTCCACTTT CASSPPGQGNSPLHF
once TRBJ1-2 TRBD1 TRBV2 TGTGCCAGCAGTGTGGACAGGATTGCCTATGGCTACACCTTC CASSVDRIAYGYTF
- TRBJ2-7 - TRBV4-1 TGCGCCAGCAGCCAACCTACACTCACAGGGGGGGGAAAGCAGTACTTC CASSQPTLTGGGKQYF
- TRBJ2-3 TRBD1 TRBV27 TGTGCCAGCAGACCAACTTATGGGACAGGGGACACAGATACGCAGTATTTT CASRPTYGTGDTDTQYF
- TRBJ2-2 TRBD2 TRBV10-3 TGTGCCATCAGGGCGACTAGCGGACTAAACACCGGGGAGCTGTTTTTT CAIRATSGLNTGELFF
- TRBJ2-7 - TRBV2 TGTGCCAGCAGTTTTAGCTCCTACGAGCAGTACTTC CASSFSSYEQYF
- TRBJ1-1 TRBD1 TRBV7-3 TGTGCCAGCAGCTCAACCCCCGGGACAGGTCTCGCAGCTTTCTTT CASSSTPGTGLAAFF
- TRBJ2-5 TRBD2 TRBV10-1 TGCGCCAGCAGGCCGAGACTAGCGGGAGGGGTTGGAGAGACCCAGTACTTC CASRPRLAGGVGETQYF
- TRBJ2-3 TRBD1 TRBV5-4 TGTGCCAGCAGCTTGGCTAAGCAGGGGGCAGATACGCAGTATTTT CASSLAKQGADTQYF
- TRBJ1-2 - TRBV9 TGTGCCAGCAGCAAGATTGGTCCTGGGGATGGCTACACCTTC CASSKIGPGDGYTF
- TRBJ1-1 - TRBV7-9 TGTGCCAGCAGCTTAGAAAGCCGGAACACTGAAGCTTTCTTT CASSLESRNTEAFF
- TRBJ2-7 - TRBV29-1 TGCAGCGTTGAGATAGAAGCCTGGGGGCCATCCTACGAGCAGTACTTC CSVEIEAWGPSYEQYF
- TRBJ2-1 - TRBV28 TGTGCCAGCAGTTCCCCTACTACCCCGGCCCCTAAAGAGTTCTTC CASSSPTTPAPKEFF
once TRBJ2-2 - TRBV7-6 TGTGCCAGCAGCCCCCTCCGCCCCTTGAACACCGGGGAGCTGTTTTTT CASSPLRPLNTGELFF